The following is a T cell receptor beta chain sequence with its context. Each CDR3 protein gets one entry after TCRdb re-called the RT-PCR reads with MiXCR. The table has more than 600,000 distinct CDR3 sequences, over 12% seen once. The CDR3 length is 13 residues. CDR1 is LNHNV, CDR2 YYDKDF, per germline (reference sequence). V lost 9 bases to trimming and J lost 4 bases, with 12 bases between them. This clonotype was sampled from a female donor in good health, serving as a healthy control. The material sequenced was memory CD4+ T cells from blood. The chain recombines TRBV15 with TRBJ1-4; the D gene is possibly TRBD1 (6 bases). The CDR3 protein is CATTTGINEKLFF. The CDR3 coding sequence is TGTGCCACGACCACAGGGATTAATGAAAAACTGTTTTTT. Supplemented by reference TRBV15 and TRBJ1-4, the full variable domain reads DAMVIQNPRYQVTQFGKPVTLSCSQTLNHNVMYWYQQKSSQAPKLLFHYYDKDFNNEADTPDNFQSRRPNTSFCFLDIRSPGLGDTAMYLCATTTGINEKLFFGSGTQLSVL.